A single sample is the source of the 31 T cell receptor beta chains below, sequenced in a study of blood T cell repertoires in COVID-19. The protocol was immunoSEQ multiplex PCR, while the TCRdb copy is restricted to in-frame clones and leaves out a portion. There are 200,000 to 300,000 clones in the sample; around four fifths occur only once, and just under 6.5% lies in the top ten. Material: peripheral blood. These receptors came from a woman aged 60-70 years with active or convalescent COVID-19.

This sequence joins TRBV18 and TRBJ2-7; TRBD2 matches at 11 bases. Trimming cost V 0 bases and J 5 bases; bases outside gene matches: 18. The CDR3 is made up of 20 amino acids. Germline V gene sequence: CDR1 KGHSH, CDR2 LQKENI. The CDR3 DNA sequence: TGTGCCAGCTCACCACCGTTGGGACTAGCGGAAGCTAAGGGTACTCACGAGCAGTACTTC. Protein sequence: CASSPPLGLAEAKGTHEQYF.

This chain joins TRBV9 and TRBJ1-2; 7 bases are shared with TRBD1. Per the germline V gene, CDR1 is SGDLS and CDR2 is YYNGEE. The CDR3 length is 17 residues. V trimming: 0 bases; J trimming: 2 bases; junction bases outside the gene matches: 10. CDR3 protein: CASSVAPDRAENYGYTF. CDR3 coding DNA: TGTGCCAGCAGCGTAGCCCCCGACAGGGCGGAAAACTATGGCTACACCTTC.

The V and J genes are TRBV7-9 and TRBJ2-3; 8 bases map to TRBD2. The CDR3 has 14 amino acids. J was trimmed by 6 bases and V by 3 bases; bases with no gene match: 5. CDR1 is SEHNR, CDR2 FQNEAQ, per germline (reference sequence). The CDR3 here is CASSFSGVEDTQYF. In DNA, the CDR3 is TGTGCCAGCAGCTTTAGCGGGGTAGAGGATACGCAGTATTTT.

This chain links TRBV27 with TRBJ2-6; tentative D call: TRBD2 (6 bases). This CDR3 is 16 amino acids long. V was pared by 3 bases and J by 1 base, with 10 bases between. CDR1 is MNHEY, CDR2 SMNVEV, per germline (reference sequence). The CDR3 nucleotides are TGTGCCAGCAGTTTTTGGGGGGAATCTGGGGCCAACGTCCTGACTTTC. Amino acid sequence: CASSFWGESGANVLTF.

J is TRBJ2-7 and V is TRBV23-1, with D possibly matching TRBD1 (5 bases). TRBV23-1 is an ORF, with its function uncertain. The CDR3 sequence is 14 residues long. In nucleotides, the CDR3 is TGCGCCAGCACCGCAGGGTACTGTTGTAACGAGCGGTACGTC. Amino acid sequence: CASTAGYCCNERYV.

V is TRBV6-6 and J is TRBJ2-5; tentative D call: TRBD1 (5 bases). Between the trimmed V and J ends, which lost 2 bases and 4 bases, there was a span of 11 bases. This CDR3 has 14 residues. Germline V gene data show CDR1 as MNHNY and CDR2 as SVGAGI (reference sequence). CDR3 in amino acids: CASSYRGLAETQYF. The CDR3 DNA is TGTGCCAGCAGTTACAGGGGATTAGCAGAGACCCAGTACTTC.

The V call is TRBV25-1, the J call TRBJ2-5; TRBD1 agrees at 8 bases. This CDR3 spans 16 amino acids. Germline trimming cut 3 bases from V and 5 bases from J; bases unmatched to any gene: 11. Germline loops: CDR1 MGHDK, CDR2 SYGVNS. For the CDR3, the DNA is TGTGCCAGCAGTGATCCGAACAGGGGGAATGGTGAGACCCAGTACTTC. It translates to CASSDPNRGNGETQYF.

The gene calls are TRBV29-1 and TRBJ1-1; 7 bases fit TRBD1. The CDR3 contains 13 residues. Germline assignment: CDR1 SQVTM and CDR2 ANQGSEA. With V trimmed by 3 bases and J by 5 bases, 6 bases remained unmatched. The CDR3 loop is CSVDRGKGTEAFF. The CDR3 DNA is TGCAGCGTTGACAGGGGGAAAGGGACTGAAGCTTTCTTT.

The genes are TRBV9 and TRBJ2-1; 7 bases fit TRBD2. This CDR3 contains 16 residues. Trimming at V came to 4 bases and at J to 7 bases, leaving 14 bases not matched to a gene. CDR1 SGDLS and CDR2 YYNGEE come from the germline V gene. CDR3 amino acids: CASSLQGGRSGNEQFF. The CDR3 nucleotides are TGTGCCAGCAGCCTCCAAGGCGGGAGATCTGGGAATGAGCAGTTCTTC.

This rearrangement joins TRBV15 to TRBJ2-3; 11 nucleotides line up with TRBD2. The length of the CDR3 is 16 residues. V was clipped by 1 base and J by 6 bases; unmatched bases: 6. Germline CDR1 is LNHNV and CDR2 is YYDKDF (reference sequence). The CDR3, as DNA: TGTGCCACCAGCAGAGCACTAGCGGGGGCCGCCGATACGCAGTATTTT. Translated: CATSRALAGAADTQYF.

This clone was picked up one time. The CDR3: CASSETGSLSPLHF. The DNA of the CDR3 is TGTGCCAGCAGTGAAACAGGTTCGCTTTCACCCCTCCACTTT. This chain joins TRBV6-1 and TRBJ1-6, with D perhaps matching TRBD1 (5 bases). The germline V gene has CDR1 MNHNS and CDR2 SASEGT. V lost 2 bases, J lost 9 bases, and 11 bases lay in between. This CDR3 has 14 amino acids.

Here the CDR3 reads CASRDRGPSDQPQHF. The CDR3 DNA sequence: TGTGCCAGCCGGGACAGGGGGCCTTCGGATCAGCCCCAGCATTTT. The rearrangement links TRBV19 to TRBJ1-5; 12 bases match TRBD1. The V and J ends lost 9 bases and 5 bases, in that order; junction bases with no gene match: 8. Germline V gene sequence: CDR1 LNHDA, CDR2 SQIVND (reference sequence). There are 15 residues in the CDR3.

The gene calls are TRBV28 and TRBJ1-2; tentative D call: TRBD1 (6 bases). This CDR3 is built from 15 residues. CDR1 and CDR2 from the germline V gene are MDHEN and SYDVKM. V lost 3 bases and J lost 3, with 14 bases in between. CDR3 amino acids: CASSLWGQLYYGYTF. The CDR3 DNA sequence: TGTGCCAGCAGTTTGTGGGGGCAGCTATACTATGGCTACACCTTC.

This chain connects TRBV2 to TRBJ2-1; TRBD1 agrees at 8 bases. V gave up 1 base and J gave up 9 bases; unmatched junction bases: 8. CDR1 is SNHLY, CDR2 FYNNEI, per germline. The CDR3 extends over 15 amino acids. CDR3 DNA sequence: TGTGCCAGCAGTGAAGAAAGAGCAGGGGGCCCTGAGCAGTTCTTC. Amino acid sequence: CASSEERAGGPEQFF.

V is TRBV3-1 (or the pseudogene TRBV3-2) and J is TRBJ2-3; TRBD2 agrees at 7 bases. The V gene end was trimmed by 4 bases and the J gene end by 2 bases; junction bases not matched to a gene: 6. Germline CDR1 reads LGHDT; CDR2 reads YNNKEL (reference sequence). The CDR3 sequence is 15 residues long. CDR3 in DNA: TGTGCCAGCAGCCTGACTAGCAGGTTCACAGATACGCAGTATTTT. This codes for CASSLTSRFTDTQYF.

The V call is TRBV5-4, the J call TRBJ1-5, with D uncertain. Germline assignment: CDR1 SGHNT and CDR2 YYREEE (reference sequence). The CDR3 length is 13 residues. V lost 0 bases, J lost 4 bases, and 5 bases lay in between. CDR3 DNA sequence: TGTGCCAGCAGCTTGGCGGGGAATCAGCCCCAGCATTTT. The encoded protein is CASSLAGNQPQHF. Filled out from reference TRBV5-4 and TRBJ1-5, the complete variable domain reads ETGVTQSPTHLIKTRGQQVTLRCSSQSGHNTVSWYQQALGQGPQFIFQYYREEENGRGNFPPRFSGLQFPNYSSELNVNALELDDSALYLCASSLAGNQPQHFGDGTRLSIL.

The CDR3 bases are TGTGCCAGCCAGGGTAACTATGGCTACACCTTC. Amino acid sequence: CASQGNYGYTF. V and J are TRBV19 and TRBJ1-2, with D perhaps TRBD1 (5 bases). V lost 9 bases and J 1 base, leaving 6 bases between the germline ends. CDR3 size: 11 residues. CDR1 is LNHDA, CDR2 SQIVND, per germline (reference sequence).

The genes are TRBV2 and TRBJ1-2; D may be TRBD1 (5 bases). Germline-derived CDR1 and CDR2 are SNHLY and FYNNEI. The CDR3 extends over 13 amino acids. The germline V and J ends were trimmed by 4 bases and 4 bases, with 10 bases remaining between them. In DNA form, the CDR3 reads TGTGCCAGCAGTGCGGACACCCCCTATGGCTACACCTTC. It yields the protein CASSADTPYGYTF.

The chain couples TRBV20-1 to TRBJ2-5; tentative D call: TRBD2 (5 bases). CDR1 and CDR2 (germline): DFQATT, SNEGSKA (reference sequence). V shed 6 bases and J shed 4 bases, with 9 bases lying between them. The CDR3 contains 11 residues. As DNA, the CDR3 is TGCAGTGCATCTGCGGGAGAGACCCAGTACTTC. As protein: CSASAGETQYF.

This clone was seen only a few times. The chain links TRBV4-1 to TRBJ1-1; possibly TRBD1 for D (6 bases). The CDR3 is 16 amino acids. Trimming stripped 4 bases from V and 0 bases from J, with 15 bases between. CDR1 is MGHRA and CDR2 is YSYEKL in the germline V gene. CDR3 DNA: TGCGCCAGCAGCCGCTTACAGGGAATTATGAACACTGAAGCTTTCTTT. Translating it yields CASSRLQGIMNTEAFF.

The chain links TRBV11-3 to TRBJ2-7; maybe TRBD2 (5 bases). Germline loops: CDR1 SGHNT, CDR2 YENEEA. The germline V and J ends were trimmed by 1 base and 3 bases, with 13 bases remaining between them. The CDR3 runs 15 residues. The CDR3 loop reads CASSLAPADHYEQYF. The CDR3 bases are TGTGCCAGCAGCTTAGCGCCAGCGGATCACTACGAGCAGTACTTC. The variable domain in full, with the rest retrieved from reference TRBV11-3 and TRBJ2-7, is EAGVVQSPRYKIIEKKQPVAFWCNPISGHNTLYWYLQNLGQGPELLIRYENEEAVDDSQLPKDRFSAERLKGVDSTLKIQPAELGDSAVYLCASSLAPADHYEQYFGPGTRLTVT.

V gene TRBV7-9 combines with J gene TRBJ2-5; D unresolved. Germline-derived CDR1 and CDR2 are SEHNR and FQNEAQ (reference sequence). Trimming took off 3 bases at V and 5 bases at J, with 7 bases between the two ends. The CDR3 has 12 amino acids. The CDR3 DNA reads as TGTGCCAGCAGCTTTCCGAGCGAGACCCAGTACTTC. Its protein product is CASSFPSETQYF.

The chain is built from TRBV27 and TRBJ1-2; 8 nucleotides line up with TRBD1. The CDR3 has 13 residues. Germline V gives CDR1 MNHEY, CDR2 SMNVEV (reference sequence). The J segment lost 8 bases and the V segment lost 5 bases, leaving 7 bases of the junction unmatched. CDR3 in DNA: TGTGCCAGCAGTCCCGGACAGGGCGGCGGCTACACCTTC. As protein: CASSPGQGGGYTF.

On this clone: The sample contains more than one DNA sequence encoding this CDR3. The DNA of the CDR3 is TGTGCCAGTAGTATAGGGAGGAACACTGAAGCTTTCTTT. This gives the protein CASSIGRNTEAFF. This chain uses TRBV19 with TRBJ1-1, with unresolved D. CDR1 is LNHDA, CDR2 SQIVND, per germline (reference sequence). V lost 1 base to trimming and J lost 1 base, with 4 bases between them. There are 13 residues in the CDR3. The whole variable domain, remainder taken from reference TRBV19 and TRBJ1-1, is DGGITQSPKYLFRKEGQNVTLSCEQNLNHDAMYWYRQDPGQGLRLIYYSQIVNDFQKGDIAEGYSVSREKKESFPLTVTSAQKNPTAFYLCASSIGRNTEAFFGQGTRLTVV.

The CDR3 spells CASSPPRTGSNTGELFF. In nucleotides, the CDR3 is TGTGCCAGCAGCCCCCCCAGGACAGGTTCGAACACCGGGGAGCTGTTTTTT. The rearrangement links TRBV7-9 to TRBJ2-2; 7 positions agree with TRBD1. Germline values: CDR1 SEHNR, CDR2 FQNEAQ (reference sequence). V was clipped by 5 bases and J by 0 bases; unmatched bases: 9. CDR3 length: 17 amino acids.

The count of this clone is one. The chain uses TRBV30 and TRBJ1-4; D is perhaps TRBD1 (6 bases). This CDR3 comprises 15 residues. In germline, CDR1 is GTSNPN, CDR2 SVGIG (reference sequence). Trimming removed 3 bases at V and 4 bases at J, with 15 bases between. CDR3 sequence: CAWREAGAINEKLFF. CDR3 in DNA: TGTGCCTGGAGGGAGGCAGGGGCCATTAATGAAAAACTGTTTTTT. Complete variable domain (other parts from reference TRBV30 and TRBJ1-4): SQTIHQWPATLVQPVGSPLSLECTVEGTSNPNLYWYRQAAGRGLQLLFYSVGIGQISSEVPQNLSASRPQDRQFILSSKKLLLSDSGFYLCAWREAGAINEKLFFGSGTQLSVL.

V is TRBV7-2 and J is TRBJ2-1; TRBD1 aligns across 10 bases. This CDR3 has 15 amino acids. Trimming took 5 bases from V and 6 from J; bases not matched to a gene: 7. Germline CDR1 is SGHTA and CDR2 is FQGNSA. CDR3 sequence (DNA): TGTGCCAGCAGCAGGGACGGGACAGGGGTCAATGAGCAGTTCTTC. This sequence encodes CASSRDGTGVNEQFF.

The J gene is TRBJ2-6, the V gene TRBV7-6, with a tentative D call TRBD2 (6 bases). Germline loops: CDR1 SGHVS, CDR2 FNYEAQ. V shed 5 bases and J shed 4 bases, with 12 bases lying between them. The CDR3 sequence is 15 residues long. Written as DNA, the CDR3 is TGTGCCAGCAGCCCGGAGGGGAGCGGGGCCAACGTCCTGACTTTC. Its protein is CASSPEGSGANVLTF.

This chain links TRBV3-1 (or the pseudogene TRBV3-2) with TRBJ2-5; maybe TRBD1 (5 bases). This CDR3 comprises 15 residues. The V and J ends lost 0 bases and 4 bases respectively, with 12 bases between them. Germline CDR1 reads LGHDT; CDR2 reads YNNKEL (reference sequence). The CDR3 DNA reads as TGTGCCAGCAGCCAAGATTTGACAGTCGTAGAGACCCAGTACTTC. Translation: CASSQDLTVVETQYF.

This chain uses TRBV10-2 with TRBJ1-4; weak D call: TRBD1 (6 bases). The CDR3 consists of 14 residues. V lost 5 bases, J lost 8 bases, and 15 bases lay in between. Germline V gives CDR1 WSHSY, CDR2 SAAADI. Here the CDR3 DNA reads TGCGCCAGCAGTCTGTCAGGGGTTGGCGAAAAACTGTTTTTT. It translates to CASSLSGVGEKLFF.

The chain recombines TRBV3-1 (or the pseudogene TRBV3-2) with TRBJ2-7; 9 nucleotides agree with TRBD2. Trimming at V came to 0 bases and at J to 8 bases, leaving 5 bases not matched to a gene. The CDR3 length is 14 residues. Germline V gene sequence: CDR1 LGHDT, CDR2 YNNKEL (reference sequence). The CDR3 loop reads CASSQDRGLAKQYF. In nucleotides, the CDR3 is TGTGCCAGCAGCCAAGATAGAGGACTAGCGAAGCAGTACTTC.